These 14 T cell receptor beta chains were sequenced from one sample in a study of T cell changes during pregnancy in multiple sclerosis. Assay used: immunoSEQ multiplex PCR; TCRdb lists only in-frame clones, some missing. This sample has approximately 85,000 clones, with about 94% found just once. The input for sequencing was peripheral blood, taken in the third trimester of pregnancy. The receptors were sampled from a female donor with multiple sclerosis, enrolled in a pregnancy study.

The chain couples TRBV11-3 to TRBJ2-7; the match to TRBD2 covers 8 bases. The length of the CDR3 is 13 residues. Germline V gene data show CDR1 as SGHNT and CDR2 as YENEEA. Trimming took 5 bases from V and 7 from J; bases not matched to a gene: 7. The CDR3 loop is CASSLQRGKEQYF. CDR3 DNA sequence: TGTGCCAGCAGCCTCCAGCGGGGGAAGGAGCAGTACTTC. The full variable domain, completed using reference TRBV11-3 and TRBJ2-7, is EAGVVQSPRYKIIEKKQPVAFWCNPISGHNTLYWYLQNLGQGPELLIRYENEEAVDDSQLPKDRFSAERLKGVDSTLKIQPAELGDSAVYLCASSLQRGKEQYFGPGTRLTVT.

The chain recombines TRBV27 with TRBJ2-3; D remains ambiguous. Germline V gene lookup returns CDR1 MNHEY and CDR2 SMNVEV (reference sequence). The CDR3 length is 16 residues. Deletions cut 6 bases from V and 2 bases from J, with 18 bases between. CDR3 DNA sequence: TGTGCCAGCAGGACCCTCTCGGCCAGGTACACAGATACGCAGTATTTT. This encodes CASRTLSARYTDTQYF.

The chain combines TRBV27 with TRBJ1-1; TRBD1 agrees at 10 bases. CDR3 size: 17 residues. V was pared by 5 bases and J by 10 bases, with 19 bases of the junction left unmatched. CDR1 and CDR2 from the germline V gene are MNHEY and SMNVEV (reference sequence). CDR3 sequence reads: CASSRRQGARDGRGAFF. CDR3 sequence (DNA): TGTGCCAGCAGTAGGAGACAGGGGGCGCGAGATGGCCGGGGAGCTTTCTTT.

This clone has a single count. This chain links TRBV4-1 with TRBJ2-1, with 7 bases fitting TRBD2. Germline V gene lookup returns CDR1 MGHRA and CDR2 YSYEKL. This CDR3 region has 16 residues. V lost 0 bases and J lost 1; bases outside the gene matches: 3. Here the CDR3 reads CASSQEGLLSYNEQFF. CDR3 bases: TGCGCCAGCAGCCAAGAGGGACTACTTTCCTACAATGAGCAGTTCTTC.

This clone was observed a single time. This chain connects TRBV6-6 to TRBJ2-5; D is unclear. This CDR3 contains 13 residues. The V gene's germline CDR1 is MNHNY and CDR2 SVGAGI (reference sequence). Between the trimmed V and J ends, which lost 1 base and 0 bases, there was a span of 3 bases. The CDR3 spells CASSYYNQETQYF. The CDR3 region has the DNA TGTGCCAGCAGTTACTACAACCAAGAGACCCAGTACTTC.

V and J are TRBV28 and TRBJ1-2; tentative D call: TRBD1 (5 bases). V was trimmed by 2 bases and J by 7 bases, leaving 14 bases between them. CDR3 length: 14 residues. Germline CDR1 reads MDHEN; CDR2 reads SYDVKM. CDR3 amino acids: CASSLIRAIGGYTF. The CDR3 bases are TGTGCCAGCAGTTTAATCAGGGCCATTGGTGGCTACACCTTC.

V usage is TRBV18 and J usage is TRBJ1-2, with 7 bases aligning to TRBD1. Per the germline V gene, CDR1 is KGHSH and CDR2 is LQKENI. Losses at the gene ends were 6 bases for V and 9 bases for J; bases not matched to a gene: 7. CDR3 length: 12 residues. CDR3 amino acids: CASSSDRSSYTF. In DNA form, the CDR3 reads TGTGCCAGCTCTTCGGACAGGTCCAGCTACACCTTC. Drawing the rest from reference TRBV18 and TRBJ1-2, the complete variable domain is NAGVMQNPRHLVRRRGQEARLRCSPMKGHSHVYWYRQLPEEGLKFMVYLQKENIIDESGMPKERFSAEFPKEGPSILRIQQVVRGDSAAYFCASSSDRSSYTFGSGTRLTVV.

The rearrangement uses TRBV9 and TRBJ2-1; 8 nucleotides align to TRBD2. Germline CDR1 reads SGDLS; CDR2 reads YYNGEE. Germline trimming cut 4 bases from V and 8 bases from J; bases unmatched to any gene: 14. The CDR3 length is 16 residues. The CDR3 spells CASSFSGALPYYEQFF. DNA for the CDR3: TGTGCCAGCAGCTTTAGCGGGGCCCTTCCTTATTATGAGCAGTTCTTC.

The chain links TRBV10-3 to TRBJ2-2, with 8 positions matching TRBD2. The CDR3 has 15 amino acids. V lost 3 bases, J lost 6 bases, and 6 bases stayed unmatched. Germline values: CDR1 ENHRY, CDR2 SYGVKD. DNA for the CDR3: TGTGCCATCAGTGAATCTTTAGCGGGGCCCGGGGAGCTGTTTTTT. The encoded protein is CAISESLAGPGELFF.

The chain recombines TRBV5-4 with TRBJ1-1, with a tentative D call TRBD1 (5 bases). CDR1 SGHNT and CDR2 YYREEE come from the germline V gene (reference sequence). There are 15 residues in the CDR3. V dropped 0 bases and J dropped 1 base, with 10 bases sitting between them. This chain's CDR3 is CASSLGSGANTEAFF. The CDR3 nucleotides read TGTGCCAGCAGCTTGGGGAGCGGGGCGAACACTGAAGCTTTCTTT.

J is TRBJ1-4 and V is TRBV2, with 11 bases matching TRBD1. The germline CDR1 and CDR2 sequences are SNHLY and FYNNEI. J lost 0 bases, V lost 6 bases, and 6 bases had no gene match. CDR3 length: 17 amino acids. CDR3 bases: TGTGCCAGCAGGATGGGGACAGGGGGAGCAACTAATGAAAAACTGTTTTTT. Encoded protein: CASRMGTGGATNEKLFF.

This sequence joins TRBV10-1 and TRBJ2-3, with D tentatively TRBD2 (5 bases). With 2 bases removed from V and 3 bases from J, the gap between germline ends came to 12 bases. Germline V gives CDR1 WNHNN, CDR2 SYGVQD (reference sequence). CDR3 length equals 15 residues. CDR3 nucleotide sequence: TGCGCCAGCAGTGAGCGGCGCGGAGGTACAGATACGCAGTATTTT. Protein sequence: CASSERRGGTDTQYF.

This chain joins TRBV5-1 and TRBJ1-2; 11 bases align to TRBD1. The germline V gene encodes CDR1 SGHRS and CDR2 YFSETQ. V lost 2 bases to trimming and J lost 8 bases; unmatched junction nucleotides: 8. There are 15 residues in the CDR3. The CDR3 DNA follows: TGCGCCAGCAGCTTAGGAGGACAGGGGGCTGTCGGCTACACCTTC. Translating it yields CASSLGGQGAVGYTF.

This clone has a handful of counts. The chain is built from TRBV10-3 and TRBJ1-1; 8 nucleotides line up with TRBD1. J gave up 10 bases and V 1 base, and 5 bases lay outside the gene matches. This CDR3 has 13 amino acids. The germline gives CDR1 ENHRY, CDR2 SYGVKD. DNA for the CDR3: TGTGCCATCAGTGAGTTGCAGGGGGCGGGAGCTTTCTTT. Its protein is CAISELQGAGAFF.